The entry that follows covers one TCR beta chain sequence. The antigen is unknown. Time point indicated: newly diagnosed, previously untreated cHL patient sample. This specimen comes from a study of PD-1 blockade in classical Hodgkin lymphoma. Points from the study as a whole: Relapsed/refractory patients reportedly had lower baseline diversity than newly diagnosed patients. The repertoire differences lack a defined cause, possibly disease activity or prior therapy.

This CDR3 comprises 12 residues. Trimming took off 1 base at V and 5 bases at J, with 6 bases between the two ends. Germline V gives CDR1 SNHLY, CDR2 FYNNEI. This table comes from immunoSEQ multiplex PCR, and its TCRdb copy is limited to in-frame clones, with some not included. The sample records around 30,000 clones, 91% being singletons. Sequenced input: peripheral blood mononuclear cells (PBMCs). The origin of this receptor is a human donor with classical Hodgkin lymphoma. This chain links TRBV2 with TRBJ2-7; D unresolved. The CDR3 sequence is CASSEGAHEQYF. DNA of the CDR3: TGTGCCAGCAGTGAAGGGGCCCACGAGCAGTACTTC. The full variable domain, with the rest looked up from reference TRBV2 and TRBJ2-7, is EPEVTQTPSHQVTQMGQEVILRCVPISNHLYFYWYRQILGQKVEFLVSFYNNEISEKSEIFDDQFSVERPDGSNFTLKIRSTKLEDSAMYFCASSEGAHEQYFGPGTRLTVT.